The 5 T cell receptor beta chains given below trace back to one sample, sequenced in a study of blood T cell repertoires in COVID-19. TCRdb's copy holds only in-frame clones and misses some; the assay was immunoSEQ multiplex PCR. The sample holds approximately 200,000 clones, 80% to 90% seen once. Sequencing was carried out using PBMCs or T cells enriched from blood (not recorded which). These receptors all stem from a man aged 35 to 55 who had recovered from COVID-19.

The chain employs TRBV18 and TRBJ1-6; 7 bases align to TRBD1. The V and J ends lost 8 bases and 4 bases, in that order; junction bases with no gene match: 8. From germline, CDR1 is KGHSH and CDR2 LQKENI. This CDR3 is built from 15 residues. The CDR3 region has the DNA TGTGCCAGCAATCGACAGGGATTTTATAATTCACCCCTCCACTTT. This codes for CASNRQGFYNSPLHF.

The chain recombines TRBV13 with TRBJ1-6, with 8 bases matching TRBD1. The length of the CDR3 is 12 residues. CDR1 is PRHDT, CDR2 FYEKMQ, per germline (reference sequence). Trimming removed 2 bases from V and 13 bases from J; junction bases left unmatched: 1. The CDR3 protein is CASSLYRGPLHF. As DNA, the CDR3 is TGTGCCAGCAGCTTATACAGGGGGCCCCTCCACTTT.

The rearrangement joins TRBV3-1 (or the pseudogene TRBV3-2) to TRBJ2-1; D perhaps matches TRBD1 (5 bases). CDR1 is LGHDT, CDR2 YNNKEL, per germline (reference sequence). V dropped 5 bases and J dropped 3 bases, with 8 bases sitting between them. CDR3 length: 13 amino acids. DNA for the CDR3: TGTGCCAGCAGCAACACAGGCTACAATGAGCAGTTCTTC. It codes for CASSNTGYNEQFF.

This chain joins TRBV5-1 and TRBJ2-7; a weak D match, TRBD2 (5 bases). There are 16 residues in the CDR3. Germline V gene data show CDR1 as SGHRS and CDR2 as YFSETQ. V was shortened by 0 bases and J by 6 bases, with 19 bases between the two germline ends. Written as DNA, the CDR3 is TGCGCCAGCAGCTTGGGTCCGGGGATCCTTTTAGGCGAGCAGTACGTC. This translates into CASSLGPGILLGEQYV.

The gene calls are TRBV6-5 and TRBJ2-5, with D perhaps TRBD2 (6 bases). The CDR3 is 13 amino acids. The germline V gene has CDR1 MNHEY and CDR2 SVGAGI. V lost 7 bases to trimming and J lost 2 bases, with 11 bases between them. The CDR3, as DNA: TGTGCCAGCACCCACGGGGGTCAAGAGACCCAGTACTTC. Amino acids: CASTHGGQETQYF.